This T cell receptor beta chain was identified during a study of CD8 T cells in Susac syndrome. Random hexamers were used to reverse transcribe the RNA input (roughly 0.5 to 1 ug). It was immunoSEQ multiplex PCR that amplified TCR beta CDR3 across 54 Vbeta and 13 Jbeta. Via MiXCR, TCRdb re-called the immunoSEQ multiplex PCR reads, giving one row per CDR3 protein. The sample consists of under 90,000 distinct CDR3 sequences, approximately 95% of them appearing once. The authors sequenced TCR beta from blood CD8+ and CD4+ T cells. Both CD4+ and CD8+ T cells were negatively isolated, and TEMRA cells underwent FACS enrichment. The CDR3 is 11 residues long. CDR1 is LNHDA, CDR2 SQIVND, per germline (reference sequence). Trimming left V 7 bases short and J 7 bases short, with 8 bases between. Turning to this clonotype: Its specificity is unknown.

Study outcomes and limitations: Total CD8+ repertoires held some 16 Susac-specific public clones, while CD8+ TEMRA repertoires held several.

Sample: CD8+ T cells from PBMCs. The V gene is TRBV19, the J gene TRBJ2-1; a weak D match, TRBD2 (6 bases). The sequence derives from a human donor with Susac syndrome. Here the CDR3 DNA reads TGTGCCAGTACCCGGGGGAATGAGCAGTTCTTC. Translated, it gives CASTRGNEQFF.